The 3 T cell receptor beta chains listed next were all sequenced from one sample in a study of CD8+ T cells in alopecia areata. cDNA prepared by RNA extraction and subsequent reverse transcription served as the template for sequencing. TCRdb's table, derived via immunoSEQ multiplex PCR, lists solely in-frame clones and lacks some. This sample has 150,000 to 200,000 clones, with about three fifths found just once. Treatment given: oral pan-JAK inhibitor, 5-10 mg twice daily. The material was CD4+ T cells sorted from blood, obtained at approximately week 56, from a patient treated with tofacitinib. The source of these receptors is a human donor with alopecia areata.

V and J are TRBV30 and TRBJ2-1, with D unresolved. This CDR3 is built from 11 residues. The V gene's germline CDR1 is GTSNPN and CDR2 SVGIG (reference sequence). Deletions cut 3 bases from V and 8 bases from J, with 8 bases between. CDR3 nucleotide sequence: TGTGCCTGGAGCGGCCTCGATGAGCAGTTCTTC. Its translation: CAWSGLDEQFF. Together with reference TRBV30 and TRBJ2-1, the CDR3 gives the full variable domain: SQTIHQWPATLVQPVGSPLSLECTVEGTSNPNLYWYRQAAGRGLQLLFYSVGIGQISSEVPQNLSASRPQDRQFILSSKKLLLSDSGFYLCAWSGLDEQFFGPGTRLTVL.

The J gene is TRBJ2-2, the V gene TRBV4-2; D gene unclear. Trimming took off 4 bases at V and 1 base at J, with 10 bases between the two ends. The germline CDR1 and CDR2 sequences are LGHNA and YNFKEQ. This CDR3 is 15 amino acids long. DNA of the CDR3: TGTGCCAGCAGCCCCTCGATGGGGAACACCGGGGAGCTGTTTTTT. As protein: CASSPSMGNTGELFF.

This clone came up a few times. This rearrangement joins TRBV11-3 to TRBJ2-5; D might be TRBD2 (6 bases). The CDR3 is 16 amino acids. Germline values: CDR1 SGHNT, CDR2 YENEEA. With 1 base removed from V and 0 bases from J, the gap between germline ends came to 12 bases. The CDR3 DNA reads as TGTGCCAGCAGCTTAGTTGGAGGGTTGTACCAAGAGACCCAGTACTTC. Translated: CASSLVGGLYQETQYF. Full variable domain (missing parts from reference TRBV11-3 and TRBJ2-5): EAGVVQSPRYKIIEKKQPVAFWCNPISGHNTLYWYLQNLGQGPELLIRYENEEAVDDSQLPKDRFSAERLKGVDSTLKIQPAELGDSAVYLCASSLVGGLYQETQYFGPGTRLLVL.